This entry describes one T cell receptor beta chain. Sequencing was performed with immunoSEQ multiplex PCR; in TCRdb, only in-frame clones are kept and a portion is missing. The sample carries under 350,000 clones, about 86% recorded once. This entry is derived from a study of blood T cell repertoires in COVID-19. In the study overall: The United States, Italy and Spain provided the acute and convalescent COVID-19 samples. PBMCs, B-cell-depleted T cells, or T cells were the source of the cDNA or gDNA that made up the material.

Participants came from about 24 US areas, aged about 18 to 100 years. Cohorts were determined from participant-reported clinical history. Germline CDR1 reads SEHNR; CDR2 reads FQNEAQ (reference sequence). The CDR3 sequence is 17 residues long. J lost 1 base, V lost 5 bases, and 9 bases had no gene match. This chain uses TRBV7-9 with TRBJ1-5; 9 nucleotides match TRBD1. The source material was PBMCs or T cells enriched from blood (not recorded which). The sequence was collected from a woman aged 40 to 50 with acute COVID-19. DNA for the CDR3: TGTGCCAGCAGCCCCTACTCACAGGGGGCCAGCAATCAGCCCCAGCATTTT. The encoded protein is CASSPYSQGASNQPQHF.